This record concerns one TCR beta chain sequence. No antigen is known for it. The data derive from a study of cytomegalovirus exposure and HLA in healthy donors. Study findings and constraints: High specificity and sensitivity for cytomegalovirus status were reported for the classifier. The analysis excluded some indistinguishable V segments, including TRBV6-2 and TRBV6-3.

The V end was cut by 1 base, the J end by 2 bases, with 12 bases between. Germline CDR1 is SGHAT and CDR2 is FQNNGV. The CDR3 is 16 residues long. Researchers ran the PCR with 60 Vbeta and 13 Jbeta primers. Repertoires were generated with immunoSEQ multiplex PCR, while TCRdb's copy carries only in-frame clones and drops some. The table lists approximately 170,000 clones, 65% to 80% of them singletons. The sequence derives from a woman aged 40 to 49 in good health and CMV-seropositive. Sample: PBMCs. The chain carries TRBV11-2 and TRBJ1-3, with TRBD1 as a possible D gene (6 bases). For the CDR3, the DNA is TGTGCCAGCAGCTTAGCACAGGGCATAACTGGAAACACCATATATTTT. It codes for CASSLAQGITGNTIYF. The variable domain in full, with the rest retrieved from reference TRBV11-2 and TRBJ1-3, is EAGVAQSPRYKIIEKRQSVAFWCNPISGHATLYWYQQILGQGPKLLIQFQNNGVVDDSQLPKDRFSAERLKGVDSTLKIQPAKLEDSAVYLCASSLAQGITGNTIYFGEGSWLTVV.